These T cell receptor beta chains were read from a single sample in a study of blood T cell repertoires in COVID-19. TCRdb keeps only in-frame clones here, not all; method: immunoSEQ multiplex PCR. The data hold around 30,000 clones, with roughly 80% observed a single time. Sequencing was performed on peripheral blood. These receptors all stem from a man older than 75 with active or convalescent COVID-19. Both conserved end residues are part of each CDR3. A D gene is named only where the DNA matches it firmly. Where a row states a size, it is once, few, many or the class of an expanded clone; other rows omit it.

d_call	clone_size	v_call	j_call	cdr3_nt	cdr3_aa
.	.	TRBV28	TRBJ1-2	TGTGCCAGCAGTCGGAGCGTATATGGCTACACCTTC	CASSRSVYGYTF
.	once	TRBV28	TRBJ2-1	TGTGCCAGCAATCAGGGGTACAATGAGCAGTTCTTC	CASNQGYNEQFF
.	.	TRBV5-5	TRBJ1-2	TGTGCCAGCAGCTTCCCCAGGTTACTCGGCTACACCTTC	CASSFPRLLGYTF
.	.	TRBV18	TRBJ2-2	TGTGCCAGCTCACCACCGTCCCGGGGAGGCACCGGGGAGCTGTTTTTT	CASSPPSRGGTGELFF
TRBD1	.	TRBV19	TRBJ1-1	TGTGCCAGTAATGCCGACAGGGAGAACACTGAAGCTTTCTTT	CASNADRENTEAFF
TRBD2	.	TRBV7-2	TRBJ2-3	TGTGCCAGCAGCTTCACTAGCGGGGGGGGCACAGATACGCAGTATTTT	CASSFTSGGGTDTQYF
.	.	TRBV5-1	TRBJ2-2	TGCGCCAGCAGCTGGACAGAAAACACCGGGGAGCTGTTTTTT	CASSWTENTGELFF
.	.	TRBV30	TRBJ2-7	TGTGCCTGGAGTGGAGGGGGGGGCGAGCAGTACTTC	CAWSGGGGEQYF
.	.	TRBV10-2	TRBJ1-1	TGCGCCAGCACAGGGTCCACTGAAGCTTTCTTT	CASTGSTEAFF
.	few	TRBV29-1	TRBJ2-7	TGCAGCGTTGTGAGGCTGAGAGGCGAGCAGTACTTC	CSVVRLRGEQYF
.	medium-sized	TRBV6-5	TRBJ2-2	TGTGCCAGCAGTTCCGGTCGCACCGGGGAGCTGTTTTTT	CASSSGRTGELFF
.	.	TRBV7-3	TRBJ2-6	TGTGCCAGCAGCTTGGAGGCGTACTCTGGGGCCAACGTCCTGACTTTC	CASSLEAYSGANVLTF
TRBD1	once	TRBV4-1	TRBJ2-7	TGCGCCAGCAGCCAGGAGGGACAGGTGGGCTACGAGCAGTACTTC	CASSQEGQVGYEQYF
.	.	TRBV21-1	TRBJ2-7	TGTGCCAGCAGCAAAGTTGCGACTAGCGGGAGGGACGAGCAGTACTTC	CASSKVATSGRDEQYF
.	.	TRBV3-1/TRBV3-2	TRBJ2-7	TGTGCCAGCAGCCACTACGGACAGAGCTACGAGCAGTACTTC	CASSHYGQSYEQYF
.	.	TRBV19	TRBJ2-3	TGTGCCAGTAGTATCCTTATGATCGGGGGTTTATCAGATACGCAGTATTTT	CASSILMIGGLSDTQYF
.	.	TRBV19	TRBJ1-3	TGTGCCAGTAGTATTAAGAAGGACAGCCTTACTGGAAACACCATATATTTT	CASSIKKDSLTGNTIYF
TRBD1	.	TRBV3-1/TRBV3-2	TRBJ2-1	TGTGCCAGCAGCCCCTGGCAGGGGGCCTACAATGAGCAGTTCTTC	CASSPWQGAYNEQFF
TRBD1	once	TRBV5-4	TRBJ2-2	TGTGCCAGCAGCTTGGGCCAGGGACAGGGTTTTGCCGGGGAGCTGTTTTTT	CASSLGQGQGFAGELFF
.	.	TRBV27	TRBJ2-3	TGTGCCAGCAACCCCACCGGCGACCTGCGGTTACTCACAGATACGCAGTATTTT	CASNPTGDLRLLTDTQYF
.	few	TRBV5-1	TRBJ1-6	TGCGCCAGCAGTAGAGGCCGGGAGGCAGGGACTAATTCACCCCTCCACTTT	CASSRGREAGTNSPLHF
TRBD2	.	TRBV5-6	TRBJ2-5	TGTGCCAGCAGCTTTATAGCGGGAGGGCCCTGGGAGACCCAGTACTTC	CASSFIAGGPWETQYF
.	once	TRBV19	TRBJ1-5	TGTGCCAGTGCTGTCAGGCCCCCATATCAGCCCCAGCATTTT	CASAVRPPYQPQHF